The next 32 T cell receptor beta chains were all read from a single sample in a study of control samples from healthy donors and cancer patients (dated by TCRdb to 2019 to 2021). The library was obtained by the immunoSEQ multiplex PCR assay. In its TCRdb copy, this immuneACCESS table keeps in-frame sequences only and misses some clones. Where compared with another copy, unresolved V genes explain less than half of these, and the others have no known cause. The sample table holds about 110,000 clones, of which approximately 82% were seen once. In total, the top ten clones hold 6.5% of the sample. Sample: blood. Receptors originate from a man aged 18-30 years in good health.

The sample holds one count of this clone. The V call is TRBV11-3, the J call TRBJ2-2; 7 positions agree with TRBD1. Germline assignment: CDR1 SGHNT and CDR2 YENEEA. The CDR3 length is 13 residues. Trimming cost V 6 bases and J 3 bases; bases outside gene matches: 1. The CDR3 DNA reads as TGTGCCAGCAGGGGGACAGACACCGGGGAGCTGTTTTTT. Protein: CASRGTDTGELFF.

The CDR3 sequence: CASSSPPGQGDTGELFF. In DNA form, the CDR3 reads TGTGCCAGCAGCTCCCCACCTGGACAGGGAGACACCGGGGAGCTGTTTTTT. V usage is TRBV7-9 and J usage is TRBJ2-2, with TRBD1 identical over 8 bases. Germline V lookup: CDR1 SEHNR, CDR2 FQNEAQ (reference sequence). The CDR3 runs 17 residues. Germline trimming cut 4 bases from V and 3 bases from J; bases unmatched to any gene: 10.

V is TRBV6-1 and J is TRBJ2-7; maybe TRBD2 (5 bases). V was clipped by 0 bases and J by 3 bases, with 12 bases between them. This CDR3 spans 15 amino acids. Germline loops: CDR1 MNHNS, CDR2 SASEGT. DNA of the CDR3: TGTGCCAGCAGTGAAGCTGGGAGAATCGACTACGAGCAGTACGTC. The encoded protein is CASSEAGRIDYEQYV.

The chain couples TRBV7-2 to TRBJ1-1; D unclear. Between the trimmed V and J ends, which lost 6 bases and 3 bases, there was a span of 11 bases. In germline, CDR1 is SGHTA, CDR2 FQGNSA. The CDR3 totals 13 residues. The CDR3 DNA reads TGTGCCAGCAGGATATCGGGGTACACTGAAGCTTTCTTT. Its translation is CASRISGYTEAFF.

The genes are TRBV18 and TRBJ2-5; 7 bases match TRBD1. V lost 3 bases, J lost 2 bases, and 3 bases stayed unmatched. The CDR3 totals 14 residues. Germline CDR1 KGHSH, CDR2 LQKENI. CDR3 DNA sequence: TGTGCCAGCTCACCTACGACAGGGCAAGAGACCCAGTACTTC. Protein: CASSPTTGQETQYF.

The chain employs TRBV7-2 and TRBJ1-6; D is possibly TRBD1 (6 bases). The CDR3 has 17 amino acids. Germline V gene data show CDR1 as SGHTA and CDR2 as FQGNSA. V was cut by 1 base and J by 1 base, with 11 bases left in between. CDR3 DNA sequence: TGTGCCAGCAGCTTAGAGCAGGGGTGGTCCTATAATTCACCCCTCCACTTT. Translation gives CASSLEQGWSYNSPLHF.

The chain links TRBV20-1 to TRBJ2-7; D perhaps matches TRBD1 (6 bases). The CDR3 contains 15 residues. V was clipped by 3 bases and J by 0 bases, with 15 bases between them. The germline V gene encodes CDR1 DFQATT and CDR2 SNEGSKA (reference sequence). The CDR3 sequence is CSASGYREISYEQYF. CDR3 bases: TGCAGTGCTAGTGGCTACAGGGAAATCTCCTACGAGCAGTACTTC.

This clone came up a few times. This chain uses TRBV5-1 with TRBJ1-1; unclear D gene. V lost 4 bases and J 3 bases, leaving 10 bases between the germline ends. The CDR3 has 13 amino acids. Germline loops: CDR1 SGHRS, CDR2 YFSETQ. Here the CDR3 DNA reads TGCGCCAGCAGCAGGCAGGAGCACACTGAAGCTTTCTTT. Its translation is CASSRQEHTEAFF.

V usage is TRBV7-8 and J usage is TRBJ1-1, with 7 positions matching TRBD1. Germline lookup yields CDR1 SGHVS and CDR2 FQNEAQ. The CDR3 contains 15 residues. The trim removed 5 bases at V and 6 bases at J, leaving 12 bases unmatched. CDR3 residues: CASSGRQGAYAEAFF. The DNA of the CDR3 is TGTGCCAGCAGCGGACGACAGGGCGCCTACGCTGAAGCTTTCTTT.

The rearrangement joins TRBV6-1 to TRBJ1-4; D gene ambiguous. The length of the CDR3 is 15 residues. Trimming cost V 3 bases and J 1 base, with 9 bases left between them. CDR1 MNHNS and CDR2 SASEGT come from the germline V gene. CDR3 protein: CASSDGGKTNEKLFF. In nucleotides, the CDR3 is TGTGCCAGCAGTGATGGTGGGAAAACTAATGAAAAACTGTTTTTT.

The V and J genes are TRBV5-6 and TRBJ2-4; D is ambiguous. Germline V gives CDR1 SGHDT, CDR2 YYEEEE. Trimming left V 1 base short and J 0 bases short, with 14 bases between. The CDR3 runs to 17 residues. In nucleotides, the CDR3 is TGTGCCAGCAGCTTGAAGGTCGTGGGCGCAGCCAAAAACATTCAGTACTTC. Its translation is CASSLKVVGAAKNIQYF.

V is TRBV28 and J is TRBJ1-1; D gene ambiguous. The CDR3 is made up of 13 amino acids. V was clipped by 4 bases and J by 1 base, with 7 bases between them. Germline assignment: CDR1 MDHEN and CDR2 SYDVKM. The CDR3 spells CASSWNRNTEAFF. Here the CDR3 DNA reads TGTGCCAGCAGTTGGAACAGGAACACTGAAGCTTTCTTT. Using reference TRBV28 and TRBJ1-1 for the parts outside the CDR3, the full variable domain is DVKVTQSSRYLVKRTGEKVFLECVQDMDHENMFWYRQDPGLGLRLIYFSYDVKMKEKGDIPEGYSVSREKKERFSLILESASTNQTSMYLCASSWNRNTEAFFGQGTRLTVV.

This chain connects TRBV27 to TRBJ1-1; D uncertain. CDR1 is MNHEY and CDR2 is SMNVEV in the germline V gene (reference sequence). The V end lost 4 bases, the J end lost 2 bases, and 11 bases lay between the germline ends. The CDR3 has 14 amino acids. CDR3 protein: CASSSGISNTEAFF. In nucleotides, the CDR3 is TGTGCCAGCAGTTCTGGGATTAGCAACACTGAAGCTTTCTTT.

The chain joins TRBV2 to TRBJ2-7; unclear D gene. This CDR3 region has 11 residues. The ends were cut back, 4 bases at V and 7 bases at J, with 8 bases in the middle. Germline loops: CDR1 SNHLY, CDR2 FYNNEI. The CDR3 DNA follows: TGTGCCAGCAGTGGGGTGGGGGAGCAGTACTTC. As protein: CASSGVGEQYF.

The chain employs TRBV7-9 and TRBJ1-4; D is possibly TRBD1 (5 bases). Germline CDR1 and CDR2: SEHNR and FQNEAQ (reference sequence). Trimming stripped 4 bases from V and 3 bases from J, with 12 bases between. This CDR3 is built from 15 residues. The CDR3 protein is CASSSKTESNEKLFF. CDR3 coding DNA: TGTGCCAGCAGCTCCAAGACAGAGTCTAATGAAAAACTGTTTTTT.

V gene TRBV11-2 combines with J gene TRBJ1-5; possibly TRBD1 for D (5 bases). From germline, CDR1 is SGHAT and CDR2 FQNNGV. This CDR3 contains 13 residues. V was trimmed by 2 bases and J by 5 bases, leaving 7 bases between them. This CDR3 reads CASSLQGDQPQHF. CDR3 DNA: TGTGCCAGCAGCTTACAGGGTGATCAGCCCCAGCATTTT.

This chain joins TRBV14 and TRBJ2-1, with 8 nucleotides matching TRBD2. V lost 4 bases and J lost 1; bases outside the gene matches: 9. The CDR3 is 17 amino acids. The germline V gene encodes CDR1 SGHDN and CDR2 FVKESK. The chain's CDR3 is CASSLYGLANSYNEQFF. CDR3 coding DNA: TGTGCCAGCAGCCTATATGGACTAGCTAATTCCTACAATGAGCAGTTCTTC.

The rearrangement uses TRBV19 and TRBJ2-7; weak D call: TRBD1 (5 bases). Deletions cut 7 bases from V and 0 bases from J, with 10 bases between. The germline V gene has CDR1 LNHDA and CDR2 SQIVND (reference sequence). The CDR3 spans 13 residues. The CDR3 is CASKGQSSYEQYV. DNA for the CDR3: TGTGCCAGTAAGGGGCAGAGCTCCTACGAGCAGTACGTC.

V gene TRBV28 combines with J gene TRBJ1-5, with TRBD1 matching over 9 bases. Trimming cost V 6 bases and J 2 bases; bases outside gene matches: 5. The CDR3 runs to 15 residues. Germline CDR1 MDHEN, CDR2 SYDVKM. CDR3 nucleotides: TGTGCCAGCAGAGGGACAGGGAAAGGCAATCAGCCCCAGCATTTT. This codes for CASRGTGKGNQPQHF. The full variable domain, with the rest looked up from reference TRBV28 and TRBJ1-5, is DVKVTQSSRYLVKRTGEKVFLECVQDMDHENMFWYRQDPGLGLRLIYFSYDVKMKEKGDIPEGYSVSREKKERFSLILESASTNQTSMYLCASRGTGKGNQPQHFGDGTRLSIL.

V is TRBV27 and J is TRBJ2-7; perhaps TRBD1 as D (5 bases). The CDR3 is 14 amino acids. Germline CDR1 reads MNHEY; CDR2 reads SMNVEV (reference sequence). V lost 5 bases and J 2 bases, leaving 13 bases between the germline ends. The CDR3 loop is CASSPKTETYEQYV. CDR3 nucleotide sequence: TGTGCCAGCAGTCCAAAGACAGAAACCTACGAGCAGTACGTC.

This clone was counted once. The chain couples TRBV20-1 to TRBJ1-1; D is perhaps TRBD1 (6 bases). This CDR3 is 11 amino acids long. Germline CDR1 DFQATT, CDR2 SNEGSKA (reference sequence). V gave up 8 bases and J gave up 3 bases, with 10 bases separating them. For the CDR3, the DNA is TGCAGTCTGAGGGGGTACACTGAAGCTTTCTTT. This encodes CSLRGYTEAFF.

This clone was recorded a few times. The chain employs TRBV5-1 and TRBJ1-3; 8 nucleotides match TRBD1. J was trimmed by 0 bases and V by 4 bases; bases with no gene match: 3. The CDR3 length is 15 residues. Germline V CDR1 and CDR2: SGHRS, YFSETQ. CDR3 region: CASSRDRISGNTIYF. The CDR3 region has the DNA TGCGCCAGCAGCCGGGACAGGATCTCTGGAAACACCATATATTTT.

The chain combines TRBV11-1 with TRBJ2-3; D is undetermined. Germline assignment: CDR1 SGHAT and CDR2 FQDESV (reference sequence). V lost 2 bases and J 5 bases, leaving 5 bases between the germline ends. The CDR3 length is 12 residues. CDR3 coding DNA: TGTGCCAGCAGCTTAAACCTAGATACGCAGTATTTT. Translating it yields CASSLNLDTQYF.

This clone was observed a handful of times. CDR3 DNA: TGTGCCAGCAGCTTAGCCAGCGGGACTGAAGCTTTCTTT. Translating it yields CASSLASGTEAFF. The V and J genes are TRBV11-2 and TRBJ1-1; D call uncertain. The CDR3 runs to 13 residues. V was pared by 1 base and J by 5 bases, with 8 bases between. The germline V gene encodes CDR1 SGHAT and CDR2 FQNNGV.

This clone was seen only a few times. The chain uses TRBV5-6 and TRBJ1-6; D is unresolved. The V end was cut by 1 base, the J end by 0 bases, with 5 bases between. The CDR3 loop spans 15 amino acids. Germline V gene data show CDR1 as SGHDT and CDR2 as YYEEEE. CDR3 in DNA: TGTGCCAGCAGCTTGTTGTACTCCTATAATTCACCCCTCCACTTT. This encodes CASSLLYSYNSPLHF.

This clone was seen more than once but under ten times. This chain connects TRBV28 to TRBJ2-3; TRBD2 matches 12 bases. CDR3 length: 19 amino acids. The junction had 10 bases not matched to a gene; V was cut back by 3 bases and J by 0 bases. Germline CDR1 MDHEN, CDR2 SYDVKM. The CDR3 DNA is TGTGCCAGCAGTTTGAATATGCCTAGCGGGGGGGACAGCACAGATACGCAGTATTTT. This translates into CASSLNMPSGGDSTDTQYF. The entire variable domain, with the rest obtained from reference TRBV28 and TRBJ2-3, is as follows: DVKVTQSSRYLVKRTGEKVFLECVQDMDHENMFWYRQDPGLGLRLIYFSYDVKMKEKGDIPEGYSVSREKKERFSLILESASTNQTSMYLCASSLNMPSGGDSTDTQYFGPGTRLTVL.

The chain carries TRBV27 and TRBJ2-1; TRBD2 aligns across 13 bases. Unmatched junction bases numbered 4, after V lost 7 bases and J lost 4 bases. Per germline, CDR1 MNHEY and CDR2 SMNVEV (reference sequence). The CDR3 covers 15 residues. The CDR3, as DNA: TGTGCCAGCACCGGGACTAGCGGGGCTTACAATGAGCAGTTCTTC. Translation gives CASTGTSGAYNEQFF.

The chain uses TRBV12-3 or TRBV12-4 and TRBJ2-7; 11 bases map to TRBD2. CDR3 length: 12 residues. DNA of the CDR3: TGTGCCAGCAGTTCCGGGACTAGCGGCCTCATCGTC. Its translation: CASSSGTSGLIV.

This clone appeared a single time. The chain recombines TRBV14 with TRBJ2-7; 7 nucleotides agree with TRBD1. This CDR3 has 15 residues. With 0 bases clipped from V and 5 bases from J, the junction kept 7 bases outside the gene matches. CDR1 and CDR2 (germline): SGHDN, FVKESK. The DNA for the CDR3 is TGTGCCAGCAGCCAAGATTCACAGGGGTTTGACGAGCAGTACGTC. It encodes CASSQDSQGFDEQYV.

This chain uses TRBV7-6 with TRBJ1-2; the match to TRBD1 covers 11 bases. Germline CDR1 is SGHVS and CDR2 is FNYEAQ. Germline trimming cut 1 base from V and 8 bases from J; bases unmatched to any gene: 9. The CDR3 has 16 residues. As DNA, the CDR3 is TGTGCCAGCAGCTTAGGGGAGGACAGGGGGCTTGACGGCTACACCTTC. Translated: CASSLGEDRGLDGYTF.

The CDR3 sequence: CASSPGGTPNYGYTF. The DNA of the CDR3 is TGTGCCAGCAGCCCGGGGGGGACCCCTAACTATGGCTACACCTTC. The chain couples TRBV9 to TRBJ1-2; D may be TRBD1 (5 bases). The germline V gene encodes CDR1 SGDLS and CDR2 YYNGEE. CDR3 size: 15 residues. With 4 bases removed from V and 0 bases from J, the gap between germline ends came to 13 bases. The full variable domain, rest sourced from reference TRBV9 and TRBJ1-2, is DSGVTQTPKHLITATGQRVTLRCSPRSGDLSVYWYQQSLDQGLQFLIQYYNGEERAKGNILERFSAQQFPDLHSELNLSSLELGDSALYFCASSPGGTPNYGYTFGSGTRLTVV.

This rearrangement joins TRBV6-5 to TRBJ2-5; 9 bases align to TRBD1. Germline-derived CDR1 and CDR2 are MNHEY and SVGAGI. This CDR3 has 14 residues. After removal of 6 bases from V and 3 bases from J, the junction contained 5 bases not matched to a gene. Written as DNA, the CDR3 is TGTGCCAGCAGCCCAGGGACAGGGAAAGAGACCCAGTACTTC. Its protein product is CASSPGTGKETQYF.